This is a list of T cell receptor beta chains from one sample in a study of shared clonotypes between healthy human individuals. The method was immunoSEQ multiplex PCR; TCRdb's version includes in-frame clones alone and lacks a portion of them. The sample contains hundreds of thousands of clones, around 96% of which appear only once. Specimen: naive CD8+ T cells sorted from blood. Receptors were obtained from a woman under 40 in good health. CDR3s include the opening cysteine and the closing phenylalanine or tryptophan. D genes are given only for firm matches.

>-|TRBV28|TRBJ2-7
CASSLQGDNEQYF
>-|TRBV15|TRBJ1-4
CATSGITATNEKLFF
>TRBD2|TRBV6-5|TRBJ2-7
CASSYGTSDYEQYF
>-|TRBV18|TRBJ1-3
CASSLKRADSALGSGNTIYF
>TRBD1|TRBV4-1|TRBJ1-1
CASSLGQGMTEAFF
>-|TRBV9|TRBJ1-4
CASSRASRSSNEKLFF
>-|TRBV5-1|TRBJ2-7
CASSLALYTYEQYF
>-|TRBV6-5|TRBJ2-7
CASSYEGSEQYF
>-|TRBV7-9|TRBJ2-1
CASRSDGTEQFF
>TRBD1|TRBV12-5|TRBJ2-7
CASGNCPTGGGCEQYF
>-|TRBV29-1|TRBJ2-7
CSVFGREVYEQYF
>TRBD2|TRBV25-1|TRBJ2-1
CASSVGLATYNEQFF
>TRBD1|TRBV28|TRBJ1-2
CASSTVFIRGANIPFWGYTF
>TRBD2|TRBV7-8|TRBJ2-4
CASSRSGRDIQYF
>-|TRBV11-3|TRBJ2-7
CASSLGTEEYF
>TRBD1|TRBV27|TRBJ1-5
CASRRTGGLSNQPQHF
>TRBD1|TRBV11-1|TRBJ2-7
CASSSPGQNYEQYF
>-|TRBV28|TRBJ2-3
CASSSERGTDTQYF
>-|TRBV28|TRBJ1-2
CASSLSRSGVLYGYTF
>-|TRBV28|TRBJ1-4
CASSLGGQLFF
>-|TRBV9|TRBJ2-7
CASSGGGYEQYF
>-|TRBV19|TRBJ2-5
CASSIYTLPTPETQYF
>TRBD2|TRBV7-8|TRBJ2-2
CASSLDLAGFTGELFF
>-|TRBV5-1|TRBJ1-2
CASSFDRPNYGYTF
>-|TRBV21-1|TRBJ2-2
CASSAEGRLATNTGELFF
>TRBD1|TRBV4-1|TRBJ1-5
CASSPRSSGQGAGQPQHF
>TRBD2|TRBV11-3|TRBJ2-2
CASSRTSGRPNTGELFF
>TRBD1|TRBV27|TRBJ1-5
CASSLDRGSQPQHF